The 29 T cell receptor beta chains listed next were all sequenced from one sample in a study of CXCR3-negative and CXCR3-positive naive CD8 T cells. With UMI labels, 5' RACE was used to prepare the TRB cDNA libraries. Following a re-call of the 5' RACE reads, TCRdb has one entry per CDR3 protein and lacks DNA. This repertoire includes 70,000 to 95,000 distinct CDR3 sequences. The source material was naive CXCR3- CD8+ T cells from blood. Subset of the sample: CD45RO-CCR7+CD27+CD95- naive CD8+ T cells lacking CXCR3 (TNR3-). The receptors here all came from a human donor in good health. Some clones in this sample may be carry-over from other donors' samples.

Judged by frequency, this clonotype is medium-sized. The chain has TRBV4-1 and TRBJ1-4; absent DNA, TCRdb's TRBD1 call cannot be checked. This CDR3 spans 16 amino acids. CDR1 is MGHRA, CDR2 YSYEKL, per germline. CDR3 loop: CASSHMPGGTNEKLFF.

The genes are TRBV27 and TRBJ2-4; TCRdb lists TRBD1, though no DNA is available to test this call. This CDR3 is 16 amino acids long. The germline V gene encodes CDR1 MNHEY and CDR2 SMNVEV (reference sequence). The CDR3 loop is CASSPRARRGLNIQYF.

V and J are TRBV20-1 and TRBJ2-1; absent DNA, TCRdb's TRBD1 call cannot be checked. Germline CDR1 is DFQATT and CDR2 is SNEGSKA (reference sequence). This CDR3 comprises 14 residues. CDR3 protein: CSARDQDRAVEQFF.

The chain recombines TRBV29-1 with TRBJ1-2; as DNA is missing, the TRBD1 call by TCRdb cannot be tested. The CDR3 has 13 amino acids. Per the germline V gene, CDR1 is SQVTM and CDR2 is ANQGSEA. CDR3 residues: CSVPGVYATGYTF.

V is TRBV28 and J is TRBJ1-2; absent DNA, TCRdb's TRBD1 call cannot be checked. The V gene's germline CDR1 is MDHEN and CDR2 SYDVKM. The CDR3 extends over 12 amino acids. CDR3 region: CASSRGVYGYTF.

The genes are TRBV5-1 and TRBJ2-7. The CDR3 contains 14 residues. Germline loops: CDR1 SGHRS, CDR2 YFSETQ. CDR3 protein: CASSHDIFSYEQYF.

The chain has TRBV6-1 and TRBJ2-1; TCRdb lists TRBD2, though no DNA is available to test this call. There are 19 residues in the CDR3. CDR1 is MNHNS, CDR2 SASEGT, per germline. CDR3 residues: CASRPQLAGGPPSYNEQFF.

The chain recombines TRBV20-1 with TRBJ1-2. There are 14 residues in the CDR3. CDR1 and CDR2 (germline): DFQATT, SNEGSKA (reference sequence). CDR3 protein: CSARDAIWVDGYTF.

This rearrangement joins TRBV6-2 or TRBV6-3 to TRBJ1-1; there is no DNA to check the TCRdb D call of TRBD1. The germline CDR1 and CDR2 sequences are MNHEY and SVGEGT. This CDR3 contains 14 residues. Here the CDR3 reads CASRLTGGNTEAFF.

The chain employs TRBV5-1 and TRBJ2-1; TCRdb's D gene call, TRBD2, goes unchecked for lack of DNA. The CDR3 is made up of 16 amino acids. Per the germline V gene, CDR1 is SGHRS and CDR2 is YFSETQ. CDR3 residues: CASSLGLAGLENEQFF.

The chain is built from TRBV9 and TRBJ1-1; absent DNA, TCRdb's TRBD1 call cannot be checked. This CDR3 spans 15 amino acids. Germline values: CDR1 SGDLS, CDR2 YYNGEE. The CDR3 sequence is CASSADRGLNTEAFF.

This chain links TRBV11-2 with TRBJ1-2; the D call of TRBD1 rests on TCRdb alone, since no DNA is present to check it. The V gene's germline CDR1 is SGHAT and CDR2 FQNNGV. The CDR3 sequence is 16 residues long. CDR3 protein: CASSPTPGQGEDGYTF.

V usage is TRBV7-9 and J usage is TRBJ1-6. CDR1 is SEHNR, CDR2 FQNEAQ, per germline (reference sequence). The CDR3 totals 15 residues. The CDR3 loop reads CASSLDQDPNSPLHF.

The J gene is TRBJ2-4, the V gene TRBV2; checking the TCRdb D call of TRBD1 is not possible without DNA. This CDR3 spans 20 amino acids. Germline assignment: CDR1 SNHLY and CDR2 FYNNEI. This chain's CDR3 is CASSDGGFGTLKIAKNIQYF.

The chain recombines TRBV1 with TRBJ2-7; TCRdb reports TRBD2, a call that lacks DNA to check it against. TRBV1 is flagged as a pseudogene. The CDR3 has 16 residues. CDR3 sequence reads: CTSSQESGGQTYEQYF.

The CDR3 spells CSVEDVHDREINEQFF. The J gene is TRBJ2-1, the V gene TRBV29-1; TCRdb outputs TRBD1, but without DNA this stays unchecked. This CDR3 spans 16 amino acids. Germline V lookup: CDR1 SQVTM, CDR2 ANQGSEA.

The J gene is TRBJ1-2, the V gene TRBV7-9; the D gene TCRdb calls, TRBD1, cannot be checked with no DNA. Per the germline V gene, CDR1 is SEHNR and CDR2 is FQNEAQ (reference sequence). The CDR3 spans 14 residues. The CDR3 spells CASSLGGGADGYTF.

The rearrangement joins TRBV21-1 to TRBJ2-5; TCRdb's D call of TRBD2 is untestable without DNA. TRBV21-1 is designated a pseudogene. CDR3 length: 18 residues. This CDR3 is CASSKRQQGLAVGETQYF.

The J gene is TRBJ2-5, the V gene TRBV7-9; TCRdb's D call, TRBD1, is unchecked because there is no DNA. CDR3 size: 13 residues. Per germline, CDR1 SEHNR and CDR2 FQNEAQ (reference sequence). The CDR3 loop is CASSPAGEETQYF.

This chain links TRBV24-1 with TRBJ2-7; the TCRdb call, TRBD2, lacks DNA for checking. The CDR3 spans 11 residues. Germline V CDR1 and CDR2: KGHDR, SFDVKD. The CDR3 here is CATSELGEQYF.

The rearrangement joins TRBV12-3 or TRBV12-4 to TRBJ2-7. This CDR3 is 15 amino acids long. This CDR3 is CASSSSGTENYEQYF.

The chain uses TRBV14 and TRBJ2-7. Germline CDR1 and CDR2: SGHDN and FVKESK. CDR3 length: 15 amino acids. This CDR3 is CASSRGQVASYEQYF.

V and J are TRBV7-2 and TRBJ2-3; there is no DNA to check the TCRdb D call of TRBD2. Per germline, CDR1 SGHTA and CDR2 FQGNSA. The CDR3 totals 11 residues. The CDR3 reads CASSRDYEKYF.

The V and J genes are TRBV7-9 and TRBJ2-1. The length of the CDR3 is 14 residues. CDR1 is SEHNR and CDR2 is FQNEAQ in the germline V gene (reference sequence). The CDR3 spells CASSSSGGYNEQFF.

The CDR3 sequence is CASSFFRGENGEAFF. This chain joins TRBV28 and TRBJ1-1; TCRdb names TRBD1, which stays unverified in the absence of DNA. CDR1 is MDHEN and CDR2 is SYDVKM in the germline V gene. The CDR3 has 15 residues.

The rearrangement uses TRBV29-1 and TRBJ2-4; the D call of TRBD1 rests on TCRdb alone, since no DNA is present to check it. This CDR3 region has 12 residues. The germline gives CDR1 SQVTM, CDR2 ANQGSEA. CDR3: CSVRQEMYIQYF.

This CDR3 is CACSDRAEQYF. J is TRBJ2-7 and V is TRBV30. Germline lookup yields CDR1 GTSNPN and CDR2 SVGIG (reference sequence). CDR3 size: 11 residues.

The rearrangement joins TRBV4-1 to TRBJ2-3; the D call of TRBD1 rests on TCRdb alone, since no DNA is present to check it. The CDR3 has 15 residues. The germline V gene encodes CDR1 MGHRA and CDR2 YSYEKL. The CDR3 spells CASSQKDRYTDTQYF.

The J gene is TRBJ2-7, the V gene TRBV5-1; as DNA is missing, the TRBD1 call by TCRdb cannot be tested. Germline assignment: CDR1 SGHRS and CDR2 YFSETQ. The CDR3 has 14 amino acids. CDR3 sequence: CASSIRDRGNEQYF.